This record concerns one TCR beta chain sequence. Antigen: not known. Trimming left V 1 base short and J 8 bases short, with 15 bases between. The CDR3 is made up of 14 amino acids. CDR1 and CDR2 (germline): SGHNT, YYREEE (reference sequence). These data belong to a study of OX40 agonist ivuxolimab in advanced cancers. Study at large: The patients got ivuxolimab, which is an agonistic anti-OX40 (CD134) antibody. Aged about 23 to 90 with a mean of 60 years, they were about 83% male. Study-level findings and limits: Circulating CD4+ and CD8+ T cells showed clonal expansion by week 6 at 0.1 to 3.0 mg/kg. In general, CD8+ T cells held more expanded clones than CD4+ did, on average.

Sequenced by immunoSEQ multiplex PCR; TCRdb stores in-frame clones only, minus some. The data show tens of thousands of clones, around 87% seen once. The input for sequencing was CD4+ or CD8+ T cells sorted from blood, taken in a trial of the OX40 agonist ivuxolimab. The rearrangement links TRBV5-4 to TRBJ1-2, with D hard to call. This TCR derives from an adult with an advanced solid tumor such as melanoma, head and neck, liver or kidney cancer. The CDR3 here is CASSLFPPTGGYTF. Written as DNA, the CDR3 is TGTGCCAGCAGCTTGTTCCCGCCTACGGGGGGCTACACCTTC.